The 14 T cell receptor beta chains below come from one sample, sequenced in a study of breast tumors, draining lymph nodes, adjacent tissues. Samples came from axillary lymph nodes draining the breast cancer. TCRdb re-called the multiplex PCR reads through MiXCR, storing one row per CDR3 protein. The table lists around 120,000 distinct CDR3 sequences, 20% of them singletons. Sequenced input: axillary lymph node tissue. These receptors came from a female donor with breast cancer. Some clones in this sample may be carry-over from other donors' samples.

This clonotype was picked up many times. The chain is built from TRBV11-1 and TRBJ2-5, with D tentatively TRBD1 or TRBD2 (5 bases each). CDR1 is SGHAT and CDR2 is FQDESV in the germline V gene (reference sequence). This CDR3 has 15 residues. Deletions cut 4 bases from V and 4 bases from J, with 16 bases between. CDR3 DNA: TGTGCCAGCAGCTCTAGGACGGGACGGGGAGAGACCCAGTACTTC. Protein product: CASSSRTGRGETQYF.

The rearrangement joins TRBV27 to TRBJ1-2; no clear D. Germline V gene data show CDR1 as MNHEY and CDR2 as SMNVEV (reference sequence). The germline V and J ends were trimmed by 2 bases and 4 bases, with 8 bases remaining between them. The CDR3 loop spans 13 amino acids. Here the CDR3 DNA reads TGTGCCAGCAGTTTACGGGCTGCCTATGGCTACACCTTC. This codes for CASSLRAAYGYTF.

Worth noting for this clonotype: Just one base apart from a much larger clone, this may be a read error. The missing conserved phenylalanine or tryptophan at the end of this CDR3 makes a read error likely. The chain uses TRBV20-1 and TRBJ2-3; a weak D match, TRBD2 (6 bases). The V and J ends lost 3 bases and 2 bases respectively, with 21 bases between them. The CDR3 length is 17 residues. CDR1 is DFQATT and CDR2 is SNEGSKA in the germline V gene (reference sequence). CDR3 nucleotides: TGCAGTGCTAGGTCGGTTACGGCGGGGCAACTCACAGATACGCAGTATCTT. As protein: CSARSVTAGQLTDTQYL.

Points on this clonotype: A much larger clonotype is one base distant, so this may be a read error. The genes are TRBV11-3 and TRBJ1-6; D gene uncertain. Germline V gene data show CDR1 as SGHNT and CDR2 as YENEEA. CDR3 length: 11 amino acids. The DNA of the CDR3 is TGTGCCAGCAGCCCTATATCACTCCTCCACTTT. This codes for CASSPISLLHF.

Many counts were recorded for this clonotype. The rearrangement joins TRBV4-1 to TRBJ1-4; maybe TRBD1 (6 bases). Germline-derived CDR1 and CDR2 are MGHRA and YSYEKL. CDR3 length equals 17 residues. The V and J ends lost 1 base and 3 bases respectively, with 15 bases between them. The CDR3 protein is CASSQVGGGTANEKLFF. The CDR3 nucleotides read TGCGCCAGCAGCCAAGTTGGGGGGGGCACGGCTAATGAAAAACTGTTTTTT.

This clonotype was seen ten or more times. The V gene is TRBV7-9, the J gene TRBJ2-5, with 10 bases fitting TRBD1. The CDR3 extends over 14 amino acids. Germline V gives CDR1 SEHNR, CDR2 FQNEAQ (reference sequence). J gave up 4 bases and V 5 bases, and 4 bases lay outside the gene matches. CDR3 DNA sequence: TGTGCCAGCAGCACGACAGGGGGCAGAGAGACCCAGTACTTC. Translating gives CASSTTGGRETQYF.

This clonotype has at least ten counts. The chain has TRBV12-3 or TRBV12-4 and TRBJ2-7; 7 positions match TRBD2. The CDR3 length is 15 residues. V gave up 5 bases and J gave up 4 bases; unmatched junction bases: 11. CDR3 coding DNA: TGTGCCAGCAGTCCGGACCTTCGGGGGGTATACGAGCAGTACTTC. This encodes CASSPDLRGVYEQYF.

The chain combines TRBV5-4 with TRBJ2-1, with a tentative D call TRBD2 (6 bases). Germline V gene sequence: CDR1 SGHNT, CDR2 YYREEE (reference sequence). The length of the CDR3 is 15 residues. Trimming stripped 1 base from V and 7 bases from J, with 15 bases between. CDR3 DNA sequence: TGTGCCAGCAGCTTGTTTGCGGGGTCGGGGAATGAGCAGTTCTTC. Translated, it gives CASSLFAGSGNEQFF.

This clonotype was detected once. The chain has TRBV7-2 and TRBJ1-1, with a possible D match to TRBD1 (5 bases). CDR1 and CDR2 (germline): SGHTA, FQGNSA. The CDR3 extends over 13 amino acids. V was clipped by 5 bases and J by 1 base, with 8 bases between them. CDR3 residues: CASSGQGNTEAFF. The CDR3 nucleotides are TGTGCCAGCAGCGGGCAGGGGAACACTGAAGCTTTCTTT.

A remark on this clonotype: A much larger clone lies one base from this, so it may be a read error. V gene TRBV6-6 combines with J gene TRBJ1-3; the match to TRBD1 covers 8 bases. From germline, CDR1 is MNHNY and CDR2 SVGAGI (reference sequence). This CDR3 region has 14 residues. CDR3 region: CASRDTGGGSTIYF. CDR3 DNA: TGTGCCAGCAGGGATACAGGGGGTGGAAGCACCATATATTTT.

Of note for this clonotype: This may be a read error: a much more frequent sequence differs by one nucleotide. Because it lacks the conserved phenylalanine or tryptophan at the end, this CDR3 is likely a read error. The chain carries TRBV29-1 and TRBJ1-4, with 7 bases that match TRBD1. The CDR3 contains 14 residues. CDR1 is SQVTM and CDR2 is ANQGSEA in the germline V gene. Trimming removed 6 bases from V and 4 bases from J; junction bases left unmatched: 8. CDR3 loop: CSVRTTGSNEKLFL. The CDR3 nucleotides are TGCAGCGTCCGCACGACAGGGAGTAATGAAAAACTGTTTCTT.

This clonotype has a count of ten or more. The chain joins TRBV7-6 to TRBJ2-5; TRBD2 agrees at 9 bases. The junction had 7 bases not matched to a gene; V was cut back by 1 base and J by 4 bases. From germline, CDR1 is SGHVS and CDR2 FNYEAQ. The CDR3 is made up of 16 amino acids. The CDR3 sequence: CASSLEASGAGETQYF. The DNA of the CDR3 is TGTGCCAGCAGCTTAGAAGCTAGCGGGGCGGGAGAGACCCAGTACTTC.

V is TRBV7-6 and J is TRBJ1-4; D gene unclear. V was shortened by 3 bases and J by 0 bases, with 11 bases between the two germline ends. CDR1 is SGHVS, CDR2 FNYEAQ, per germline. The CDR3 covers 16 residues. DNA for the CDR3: TGTGCCAGCAGCTTCTCGGGTTTTCCAACTAATGAAAAACTGTTTTTT. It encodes CASSFSGFPTNEKLFF.

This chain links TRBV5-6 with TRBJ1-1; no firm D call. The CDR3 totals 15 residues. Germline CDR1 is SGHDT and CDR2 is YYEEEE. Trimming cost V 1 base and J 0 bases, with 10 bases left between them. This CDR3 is CASSLLRGLNTEAFF. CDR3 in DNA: TGTGCCAGCAGCTTGTTACGGGGTTTGAACACTGAAGCTTTCTTT.